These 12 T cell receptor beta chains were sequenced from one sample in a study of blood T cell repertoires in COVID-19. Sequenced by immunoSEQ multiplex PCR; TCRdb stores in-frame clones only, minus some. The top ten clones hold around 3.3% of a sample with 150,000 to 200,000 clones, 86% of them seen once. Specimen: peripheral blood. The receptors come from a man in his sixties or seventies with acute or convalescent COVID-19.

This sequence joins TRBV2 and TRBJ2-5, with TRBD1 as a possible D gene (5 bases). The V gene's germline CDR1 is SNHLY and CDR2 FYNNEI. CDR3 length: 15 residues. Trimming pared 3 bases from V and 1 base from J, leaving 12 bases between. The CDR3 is CASSEGRETQETQYF. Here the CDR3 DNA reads TGTGCCAGCAGTGAGGGCAGGGAAACCCAAGAGACCCAGTACTTC.

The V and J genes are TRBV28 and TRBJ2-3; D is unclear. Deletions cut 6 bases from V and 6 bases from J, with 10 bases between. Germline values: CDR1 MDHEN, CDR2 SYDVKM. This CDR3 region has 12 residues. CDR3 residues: CASREQLDTQYF. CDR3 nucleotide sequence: TGTGCCAGCAGAGAACAGCTTGATACGCAGTATTTT.

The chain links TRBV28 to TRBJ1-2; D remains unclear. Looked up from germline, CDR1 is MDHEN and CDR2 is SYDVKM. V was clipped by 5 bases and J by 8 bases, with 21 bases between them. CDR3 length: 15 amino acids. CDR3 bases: TGTGCCAGCAGTCAAACCCCGGACTATCCCGGGGGCTACACCTTC. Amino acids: CASSQTPDYPGGYTF.

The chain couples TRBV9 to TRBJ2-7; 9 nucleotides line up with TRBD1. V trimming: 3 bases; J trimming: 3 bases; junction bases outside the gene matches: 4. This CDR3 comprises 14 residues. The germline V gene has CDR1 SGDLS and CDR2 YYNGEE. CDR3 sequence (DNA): TGTGCCAGCAGCGCGGGACAGGGTGACTACGAGCAGTACTTC. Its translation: CASSAGQGDYEQYF.

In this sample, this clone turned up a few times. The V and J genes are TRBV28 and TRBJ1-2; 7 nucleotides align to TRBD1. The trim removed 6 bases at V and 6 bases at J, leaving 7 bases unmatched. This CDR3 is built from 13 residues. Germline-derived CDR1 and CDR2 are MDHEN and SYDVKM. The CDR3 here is CASRKTGVNGYTF. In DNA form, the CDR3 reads TGTGCCAGCAGGAAAACAGGGGTAAATGGCTACACCTTC.

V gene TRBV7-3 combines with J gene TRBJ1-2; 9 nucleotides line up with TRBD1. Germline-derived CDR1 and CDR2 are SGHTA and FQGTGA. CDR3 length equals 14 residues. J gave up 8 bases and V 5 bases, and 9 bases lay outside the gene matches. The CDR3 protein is CASSPGQGRGGYTF. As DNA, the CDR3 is TGTGCCAGCAGCCCCGGACAGGGGAGAGGGGGCTACACCTTC. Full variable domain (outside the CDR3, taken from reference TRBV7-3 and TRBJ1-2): GAGVSQTPSNKVTEKGKYVELRCDPISGHTALYWYRQSLGQGPEFLIYFQGTGAADDSGLPNDRFFAVRPEGSVSTLKIQRTERGDSAVYLCASSPGQGRGGYTFGSGTRLTVV.

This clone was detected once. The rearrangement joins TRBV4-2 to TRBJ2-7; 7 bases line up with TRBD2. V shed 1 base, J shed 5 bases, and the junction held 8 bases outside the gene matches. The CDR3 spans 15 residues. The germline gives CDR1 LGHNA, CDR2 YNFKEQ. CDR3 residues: CASSQGRREQNEQYF. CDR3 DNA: TGTGCCAGCAGCCAAGGTCGGCGGGAGCAGAACGAGCAGTACTTC.

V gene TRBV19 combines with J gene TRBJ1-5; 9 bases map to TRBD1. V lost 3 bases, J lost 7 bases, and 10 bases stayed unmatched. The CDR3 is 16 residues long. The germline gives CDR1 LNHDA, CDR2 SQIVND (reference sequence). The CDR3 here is CASSISPGQGGQPQHF. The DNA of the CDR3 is TGTGCCAGTAGTATTTCCCCGGGACAGGGCGGCCAGCCCCAGCATTTT. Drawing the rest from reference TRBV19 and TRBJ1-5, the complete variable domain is DGGITQSPKYLFRKEGQNVTLSCEQNLNHDAMYWYRQDPGQGLRLIYYSQIVNDFQKGDIAEGYSVSREKKESFPLTVTSAQKNPTAFYLCASSISPGQGGQPQHFGDGTRLSIL.

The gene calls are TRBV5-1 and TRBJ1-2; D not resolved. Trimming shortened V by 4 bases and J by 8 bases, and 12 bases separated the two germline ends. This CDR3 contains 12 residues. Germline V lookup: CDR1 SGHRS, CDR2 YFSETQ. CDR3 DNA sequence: TGCGCCAGCAGCCCCGGTTGGGCAGGCTACACCTTC. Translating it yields CASSPGWAGYTF. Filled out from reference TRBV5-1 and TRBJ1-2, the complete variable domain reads KAGVTQTPRYLIKTRGQQVTLSCSPISGHRSVSWYQQTPGQGLQFLFEYFSETQRNKGNFPGRFSGRQFSNSRSEMNVSTLELGDSALYLCASSPGWAGYTFGSGTRLTVV.

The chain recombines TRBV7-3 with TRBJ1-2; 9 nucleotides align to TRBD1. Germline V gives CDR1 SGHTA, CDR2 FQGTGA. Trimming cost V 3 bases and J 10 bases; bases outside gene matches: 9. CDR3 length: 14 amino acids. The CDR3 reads CASSFSPGQGSYTF. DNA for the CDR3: TGTGCCAGCAGCTTCAGTCCGGGACAGGGATCCTACACCTTC.

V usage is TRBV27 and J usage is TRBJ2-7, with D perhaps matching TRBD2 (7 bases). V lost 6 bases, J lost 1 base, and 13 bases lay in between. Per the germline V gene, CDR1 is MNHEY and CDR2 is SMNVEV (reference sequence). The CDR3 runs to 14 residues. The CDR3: CASSGRTVSYEQYF. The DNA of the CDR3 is TGTGCCAGCAGCGGGAGGACAGTTTCCTACGAGCAGTACTTC.

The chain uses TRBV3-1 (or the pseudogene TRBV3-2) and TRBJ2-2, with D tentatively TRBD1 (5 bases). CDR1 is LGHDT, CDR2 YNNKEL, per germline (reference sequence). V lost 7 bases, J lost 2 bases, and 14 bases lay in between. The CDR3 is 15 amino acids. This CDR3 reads CASTHAGYNTGELFF. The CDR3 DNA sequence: TGTGCCAGCACCCACGCAGGGTACAACACCGGGGAGCTGTTTTTT.